This TCR beta chain was captured in a study of OX40 agonist ivuxolimab in advanced cancers. Study overall: Allowance was made for prior anti-PD-1, anti-PD-L1 or anti-CTLA-4 therapy, and around 41% had some. Study-level results: Dosing at 0.1 to 3.0 mg/kg was accompanied by clonal expansion of CD4+ and CD8+ blood T cells by week 6.

The germline CDR1 and CDR2 sequences are SGHTA and FQGNSA. The CDR3 extends over 18 amino acids. V lost 5 bases and J lost 5, with 22 bases in between. Some clones are missing from TCRdb's copy, which holds only in-frame ones; the method was immunoSEQ multiplex PCR. The sample includes nearly 85,000 clones, 86% of them seen just once. Note on this clone: The antigen remains unidentified.

The rearrangement joins TRBV7-2 to TRBJ1-6; a weak D match, TRBD1 (5 bases). Material: CD4+ or CD8+ T cells sorted from blood, obtained in a trial of the OX40 agonist ivuxolimab. The clonotype originates from an adult with an advanced solid tumor such as melanoma, head and neck, liver or kidney cancer. The CDR3 sequence is CASSRKLTIGAHNSPLHF. The CDR3 bases are TGTGCCAGCAGCCGGAAATTGACCATCGGGGCCCATAATTCACCCCTCCACTTT.